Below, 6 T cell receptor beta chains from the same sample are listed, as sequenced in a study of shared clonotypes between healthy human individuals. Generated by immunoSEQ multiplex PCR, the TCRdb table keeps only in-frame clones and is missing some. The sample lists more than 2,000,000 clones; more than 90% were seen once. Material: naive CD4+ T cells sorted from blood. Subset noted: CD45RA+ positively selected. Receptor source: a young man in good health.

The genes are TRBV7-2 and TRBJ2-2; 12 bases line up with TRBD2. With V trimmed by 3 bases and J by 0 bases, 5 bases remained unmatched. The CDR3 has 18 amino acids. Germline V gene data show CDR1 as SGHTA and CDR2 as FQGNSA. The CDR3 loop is CASSFYGTSGSNTGELFF. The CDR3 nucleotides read TGTGCCAGCAGCTTCTACGGGACTAGCGGGTCGAACACCGGGGAGCTGTTTTTT.

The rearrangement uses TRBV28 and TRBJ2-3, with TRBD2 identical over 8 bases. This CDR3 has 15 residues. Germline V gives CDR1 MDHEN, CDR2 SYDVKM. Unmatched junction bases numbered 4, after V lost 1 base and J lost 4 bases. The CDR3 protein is CASSLLGLESDTQYF. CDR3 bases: TGTGCCAGCAGTTTATTGGGACTAGAATCAGATACGCAGTATTTT.

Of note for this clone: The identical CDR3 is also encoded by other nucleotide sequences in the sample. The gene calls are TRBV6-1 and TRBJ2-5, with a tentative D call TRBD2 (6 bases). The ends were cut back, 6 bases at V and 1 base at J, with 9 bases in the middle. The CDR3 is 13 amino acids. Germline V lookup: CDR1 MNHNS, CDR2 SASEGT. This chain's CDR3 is CASSPGLQETQYF. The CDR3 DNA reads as TGTGCCAGCAGCCCGGGACTCCAAGAGACCCAGTACTTC.

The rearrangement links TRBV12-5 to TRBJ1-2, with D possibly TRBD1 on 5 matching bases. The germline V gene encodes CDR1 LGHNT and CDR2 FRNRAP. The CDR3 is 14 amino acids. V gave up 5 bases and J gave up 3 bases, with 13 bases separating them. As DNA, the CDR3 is TGTGCTAGTGGTGGGTCGCGGGGCGACTATGGCTACACCTTC. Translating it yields CASGGSRGDYGYTF.

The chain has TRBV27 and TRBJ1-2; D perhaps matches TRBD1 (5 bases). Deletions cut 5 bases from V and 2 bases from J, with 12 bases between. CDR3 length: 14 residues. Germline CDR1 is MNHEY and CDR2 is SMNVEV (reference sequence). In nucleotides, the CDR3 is TGTGCCAGCAGTCCCCTTCAGGGCAACTATGGCTACACCTTC. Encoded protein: CASSPLQGNYGYTF.

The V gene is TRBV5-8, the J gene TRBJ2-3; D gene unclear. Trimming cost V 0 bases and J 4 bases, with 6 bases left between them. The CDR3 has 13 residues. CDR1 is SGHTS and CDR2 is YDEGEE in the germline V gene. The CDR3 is CASSLATPDTQYF. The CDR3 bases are TGTGCCAGCAGCTTGGCCACCCCAGATACGCAGTATTTT.